The clone carrying this T cell receptor (beta chain) was found a few times. As yet, its antigen is unknown. The sample is drawn from a study of T-cell reconstitution after alpha-beta-depleted transplantation in children. Study findings and constraints: After one year, T-cell counts and TCRbeta diversity mostly came from new T cells. The study traced high day-60 TCRbeta diversity in some patients to surviving recipient T cells and thymic progenitors. By about two months after transplant, alpha-beta T cells reportedly arose from several hundred graft clones that had expanded.

CDR3 length: 13 residues. CDR1 and CDR2 from the germline V gene are DFQATT and SNEGSKA (reference sequence). The V and J ends lost 6 bases and 4 bases, in that order; junction bases with no gene match: 6. Preparation of the TCRbeta library involved a method that used unique molecular identifiers. Via MiXCR, TCRdb re-called the PCR reads, giving one row per CDR3 protein. The sample consists of around 800,000 distinct CDR3 sequences, 15% to 20% of them appearing once. The sequencing used PBMCs, mostly from graft donor cells, collected 360 days after TCRalphabeta/CD19-depleted stem cell transplant. This chain joins TRBV20-1 and TRBJ1-2, with 9 bases matching TRBD1. The TCR sequence derives from a male patient aged 5 to 17 who had a stem cell transplant for acute lymphoblastic leukemia, so the T cells may come from the graft donor. The CDR3 loop reads CSAQKQGAYGYTF. The DNA for the CDR3 is TGCAGTGCCCAAAAACAGGGGGCCTATGGCTACACCTTC.